Below, one T cell receptor (beta chain) is given with its context. As yet, its antigen is unknown. This sample stems from a study of cytomegalovirus exposure and HLA in healthy donors. Study-level background: Of a few hundred genotyped donors, 65% to 85% clustered with self-reported Caucasian donors.

Nominally healthy donors provided the samples, though records likely missed some immune exposures. Study-wide results and limits: CMV serostatus was the only recorded immune exposure for donors. Later analysis demonstrated an association between a missense DCLRE1C variant and TCR beta V- and J-gene trimming.

The V end was cut by 5 bases, the J end by 12 bases, with 20 bases between. Germline CDR1 and CDR2: LNHDA and SQIVND (reference sequence). The CDR3 contains 14 residues. The PCR used 60 Vbeta and 13 Jbeta primers. TCRdb's table, derived via immunoSEQ multiplex PCR, lists solely in-frame clones and lacks some. Among over 150,000 clones, roughly four fifths were seen once, and the ten largest hold roughly 5%. The receptor was isolated from a girl aged 5 to 17 in good health and CMV-seropositive. The V and J genes are TRBV19 and TRBJ2-1; D may be TRBD1 (6 bases). The sequencing sample was made of PBMCs. CDR3 sequence: CASSLPGQRDGQFF. The CDR3 DNA follows: TGTGCCAGTAGTTTACCGGGACAACGGGATGGGCAGTTCTTC.